The sequence of this T cell receptor (beta chain) was determined in a study of T cell repertoires in cytomegalovirus infection. Looking at the study overall: The public TCR beta signatures pointed to both CMV infection and matching HLA type. General study results and limits: Frequencies of public TCR beta families were cumulated, and this identified carriers of CMV plus the relevant HLA.

MiXCR was run by TCRdb on the reads, yielding one entry per CDR3 protein. The sample consists of 150,000 to 200,000 distinct CDR3 sequences, 28% of them appearing once. The length of the CDR3 is 15 residues. V was trimmed by 0 bases and J by 2 bases, leaving 8 bases between them. CDR1 is MNHEY, CDR2 SMNVEV, per germline (reference sequence). As for this clonotype: What it recognizes is unknown.

The chain is built from TRBV27 and TRBJ1-3; no firm D call. The clonotype originates from a human donor in good health (CMV status not recorded). Some clones in this sample may be carry-over from other donors' samples. Sample: PBMCs. CDR3 DNA: TGTGCCAGCAGTTTATCGGCCGGGGCTGGAAACACCATATATTTT. Its translation: CASSLSAGAGNTIYF.